A single sample gave rise to the 7 T cell receptor beta chains below, sequenced in a study of monozygotic twins with cystic fibrosis. The assay was immunoSEQ multiplex PCR, and TCRdb's table has in-frame clones only and misses some. This sample yields about 19,000 clones, of which approximately 97% are seen a single time; 1.9% belongs to the top ten. The material sequenced was blood. These receptors all stem from a woman in her 30s with cystic fibrosis.

The V gene is TRBV29-1, the J gene TRBJ1-1; D remains unclear. This CDR3 region has 13 residues. Germline values: CDR1 SQVTM, CDR2 ANQGSEA. V lost 4 bases and J 7 bases, leaving 16 bases between the germline ends. The CDR3 nucleotides are TGCAGCGTTGTTCTGGGAACGGGAGTTGAAGCTTTCTTT. This codes for CSVVLGTGVEAFF.

The rearrangement joins TRBV29-1 to TRBJ2-1; 8 bases match TRBD1. The junction had 3 bases not matched to a gene; V was cut back by 5 bases and J by 6 bases. Looked up from germline, CDR1 is SQVTM and CDR2 is ANQGSEA. The CDR3 is 12 amino acids. The CDR3 nucleotides are TGCAGCGTTTTAGGACAGGGCAATGAGCAGTTCTTC. As protein: CSVLGQGNEQFF.

The rearrangement joins TRBV9 to TRBJ2-1; 9 bases align to TRBD2. Looked up from germline, CDR1 is SGDLS and CDR2 is YYNGEE. Trimming cost V 0 bases and J 0 bases; bases outside gene matches: 7. The CDR3 consists of 18 residues. The CDR3 here is CASSVAGLGLASYNEQFF. DNA for the CDR3: TGTGCCAGCAGCGTAGCGGGGTTGGGACTAGCCTCCTACAATGAGCAGTTCTTC. The entire variable domain, with the rest obtained from reference TRBV9 and TRBJ2-1, is as follows: DSGVTQTPKHLITATGQRVTLRCSPRSGDLSVYWYQQSLDQGLQFLIQYYNGEERAKGNILERFSAQQFPDLHSELNLSSLELGDSALYFCASSVAGLGLASYNEQFFGPGTRLTVL.

Notes on this clone: Mismatch with germline at one junction end may stem from a read error. The chain is built from TRBV19 and TRBJ1-6, with a tentative D call TRBD1 (5 bases). The CDR3 spans 12 residues. The germline gives CDR1 LNHDA, CDR2 SQIVND (reference sequence). The CDR3 nucleotides read TGTGCCAGTAGTGATCCCAGGACACCACTCCACTTT. Protein sequence: CASSDPRTPLHF.

CDR3 in amino acids: CASSLTRGGVEQYF. The CDR3 nucleotides read TGTGCCAGTAGCCTGACGCGCGGGGGGGTCGAGCAGTACTTC. The J gene is TRBJ2-7, the V gene TRBV19, with TRBD2 matching over 9 bases. This CDR3 has 14 residues. J lost 6 bases, V lost 6 bases, and 9 bases had no gene match. Germline V lookup: CDR1 LNHDA, CDR2 SQIVND (reference sequence).

This clone was observed a single time. The rearrangement links TRBV19 to TRBJ1-3, with D uncertain. Germline values: CDR1 LNHDA, CDR2 SQIVND (reference sequence). V was shortened by 7 bases and J by 0 bases, with 13 bases between the two germline ends. The CDR3 is made up of 15 amino acids. DNA for the CDR3: TGTGCCAGTACCGGGGTGGCCTTCTCTGGAAACACCATATATTTT. The encoded protein is CASTGVAFSGNTIYF.

J is TRBJ2-1 and V is TRBV7-2; D is undetermined. Trimming shortened V by 6 bases and J by 0 bases, and 12 bases separated the two germline ends. In germline, CDR1 is SGHTA, CDR2 FQGNSA. The CDR3 totals 15 residues. The chain's CDR3 is CASSLTAFSYNEQFF. The CDR3 DNA reads TGTGCCAGCAGTTTAACTGCCTTCTCCTACAATGAGCAGTTCTTC.